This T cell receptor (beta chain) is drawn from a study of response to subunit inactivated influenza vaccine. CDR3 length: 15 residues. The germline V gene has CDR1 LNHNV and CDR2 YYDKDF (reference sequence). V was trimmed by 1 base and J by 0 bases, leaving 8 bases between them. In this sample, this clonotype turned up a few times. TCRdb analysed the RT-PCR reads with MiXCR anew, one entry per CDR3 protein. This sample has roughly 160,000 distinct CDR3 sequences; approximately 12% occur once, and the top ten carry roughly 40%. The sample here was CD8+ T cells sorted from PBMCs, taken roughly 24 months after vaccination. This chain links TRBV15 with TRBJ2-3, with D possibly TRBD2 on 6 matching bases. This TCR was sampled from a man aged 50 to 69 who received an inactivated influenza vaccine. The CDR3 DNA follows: TGTGCCACCAGCAGAGGGGGAGGTAGCACAGATACGCAGTATTTT. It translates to CATSRGGGSTDTQYF.